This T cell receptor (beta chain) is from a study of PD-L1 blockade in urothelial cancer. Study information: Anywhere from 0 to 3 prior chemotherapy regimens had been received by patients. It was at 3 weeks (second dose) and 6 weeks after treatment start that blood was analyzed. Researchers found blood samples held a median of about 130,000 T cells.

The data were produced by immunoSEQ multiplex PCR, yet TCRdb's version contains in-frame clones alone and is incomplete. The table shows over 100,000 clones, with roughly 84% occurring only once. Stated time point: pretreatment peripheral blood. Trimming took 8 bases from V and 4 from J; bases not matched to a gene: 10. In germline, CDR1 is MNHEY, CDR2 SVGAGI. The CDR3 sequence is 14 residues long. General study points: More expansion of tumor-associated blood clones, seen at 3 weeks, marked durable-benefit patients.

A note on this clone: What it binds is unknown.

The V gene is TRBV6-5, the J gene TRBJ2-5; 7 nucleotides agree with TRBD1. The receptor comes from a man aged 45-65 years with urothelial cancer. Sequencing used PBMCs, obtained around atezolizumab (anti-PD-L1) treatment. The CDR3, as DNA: TGTGCCAGCCACCTACAGGGGATGGGAGAGACCCAGTACTTC. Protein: CASHLQGMGETQYF.